This T cell receptor beta chain came from a study of T cell changes during pregnancy in multiple sclerosis. The CDR3 spans 12 residues. Germline V gene data show CDR1 as MNHNS and CDR2 as SASEGT. Trimming took 6 bases from V and 7 from J, leaving 12 bases between them. Clones were sequenced by immunoSEQ multiplex PCR, and TCRdb holds only the in-frame ones, with some missing. The sample includes more than 35,000 clones, 88% seen only once; the top ten take approximately 0.5%. Sequencing was performed on CD4+ T cells from peripheral blood mononuclear cells, taken in the first trimester of pregnancy. This clonotype originated in a female donor with multiple sclerosis, enrolled in a pregnancy study. This chain links TRBV6-1 with TRBJ1-2; D is possibly TRBD1 (6 bases). CDR3 loop: CASRAGAGGYTF. CDR3 DNA: TGTGCCAGCAGGGCAGGGGCAGGTGGCTACACCTTC.